One and the same sample provided the 30 T cell receptor beta chains below, sequenced in a study of shared clonotypes between healthy human individuals. Naive CD8 isolation took CD45RO-negative cells positively selected for CCR7 and excluded terminally differentiated effector memory CD45RA+ cells. Here immunoSEQ multiplex PCR was the method, and the copy in TCRdb shows in-frame clones only, minus some. The table has around 2,000,000 clones, just over 90% seen once. Sequenced input: naive CD8+ T cells from PBMCs. These receptors all stem from a man aged 18 to 29 in good health. Some clones in this sample may be carry-over from other donors' samples.

The chain recombines TRBV7-2 with TRBJ2-1; TRBD1 might be the D (6 bases). The germline gives CDR1 SGHTA, CDR2 FQGNSA. Trimming removed 5 bases from V and 1 base from J, with 18 bases in between. The length of the CDR3 is 17 residues. This CDR3 reads CASSPRSTGRSYNEQFF. CDR3 nucleotide sequence: TGTGCCAGCAGCCCACGTTCGACAGGAAGGTCCTACAATGAGCAGTTCTTC.

In nucleotides, the CDR3 is TGTGCCAGCAGCTTCTCGAGGAACACTGAAGCTTTCTTT. Translated: CASSFSRNTEAFF. The J gene is TRBJ1-1, the V gene TRBV11-1; D is unresolved. The germline V gene encodes CDR1 SGHAT and CDR2 FQDESV (reference sequence). V gave up 3 bases and J gave up 1 base, with 6 bases separating them. There are 13 residues in the CDR3.

The CDR3 DNA is TGTGCCAGTAGTATAGTCACGGGGACGACAGATACGCAGTATTTT. This gives the protein CASSIVTGTTDTQYF. V gene TRBV19 combines with J gene TRBJ2-3, with D tentatively TRBD1 or TRBD2 (5 bases each). This CDR3 is built from 15 residues. Germline CDR1 reads LNHDA; CDR2 reads SQIVND (reference sequence). V gave up 1 base and J gave up 3 bases, with 11 bases separating them.

The J gene is TRBJ1-5, the V gene TRBV5-1, with 7 nucleotides matching TRBD1. Germline CDR1 SGHRS, CDR2 YFSETQ. This CDR3 spans 14 amino acids. Trimming took 4 bases from V and 3 from J; bases not matched to a gene: 4. The CDR3 loop is CASSLDRANQPQHF. For the CDR3, the DNA is TGCGCCAGCAGCCTCGACAGGGCCAATCAGCCCCAGCATTTT.

V and J are TRBV7-7 and TRBJ2-1; no clear D. The V end was cut by 1 base, the J end by 5 bases, with 12 bases between. The CDR3 extends over 15 amino acids. The germline V gene has CDR1 SSHAT and CDR2 FNYEAQ (reference sequence). As DNA, the CDR3 is TGTGCCAGCAGCTTAGAGCTAGGAATGAACAATGAGCAGTTCTTC. Amino acids: CASSLELGMNNEQFF.

The rearrangement uses TRBV7-9 and TRBJ2-3; 8 nucleotides align to TRBD1. Losses at the gene ends were 4 bases for V and 0 bases for J; bases not matched to a gene: 6. This CDR3 has 16 residues. Germline assignment: CDR1 SEHNR and CDR2 FQNEAQ (reference sequence). The CDR3 spells CASSSGRDRSTDTQYF. In DNA form, the CDR3 reads TGTGCCAGCAGCTCCGGTCGGGACAGGAGCACAGATACGCAGTATTTT.

V usage is TRBV10-3 and J usage is TRBJ2-7; D is perhaps TRBD2 (6 bases). V was cut by 3 bases and J by 1 base, with 16 bases left in between. The CDR3 is 16 amino acids. Germline V CDR1 and CDR2: ENHRY, SYGVKD. The CDR3 protein is CAISDSLGGKSYEQYF. DNA of the CDR3: TGTGCCATCAGTGATTCCCTGGGGGGAAAATCCTACGAGCAGTACTTC.

V gene TRBV7-8 combines with J gene TRBJ2-1; unclear D gene. The germline V gene has CDR1 SGHVS and CDR2 FQNEAQ. Between the trimmed V and J ends, which lost 3 bases and 7 bases, there was a span of 16 bases. CDR3 length equals 15 residues. CDR3 residues: CASSFLSEAPNEQFF. CDR3 DNA: TGTGCCAGCAGCTTTCTATCCGAGGCGCCGAATGAGCAGTTCTTC.

This clone was counted only a few times. The rearrangement uses TRBV7-9 and TRBJ1-2; D gene ambiguous. Trimming stripped 2 bases from V and 2 bases from J, with 9 bases between. Germline assignment: CDR1 SEHNR and CDR2 FQNEAQ (reference sequence). The CDR3 totals 14 residues. The CDR3, as DNA: TGTGCCAGCAGCTTATCCGGGGAGAACTATGGCTACACCTTC. This codes for CASSLSGENYGYTF. The whole variable domain, filled in from reference TRBV7-9 and TRBJ1-2, reads DTGVSQNPRHKITKRGQNVTFRCDPISEHNRLYWYRQTLGQGPEFLTYFQNEAQLEKSRLLSDRFSAERPKGSFSTLEIQRTEQGDSAMYLCASSLSGENYGYTFGSGTRLTVV.

The chain is built from TRBV4-2 and TRBJ1-5; 8 bases align to TRBD1. The CDR3 is 14 amino acids. Germline V gene sequence: CDR1 LGHNA, CDR2 YNFKEQ. V trimming: 5 bases; J trimming: 7 bases; junction bases outside the gene matches: 7. CDR3 nucleotides: TGTGCCAGCAGCGAACAGGGGGGAGGCCAGCCCCAGCATTTT. The encoded protein is CASSEQGGGQPQHF.

V gene TRBV4-1 combines with J gene TRBJ2-5; the match to TRBD2 covers 10 bases. With 4 bases clipped from V and 5 bases from J, the junction kept 10 bases outside the gene matches. This CDR3 spans 16 amino acids. Germline V CDR1 and CDR2: MGHRA, YSYEKL. DNA of the CDR3: TGCGCCAGCAGCCCCTCTGGACTAGCGGTGGGGGAGACCCAGTACTTC. Amino acids: CASSPSGLAVGETQYF.

This chain joins TRBV11-2 and TRBJ2-1; D possibly corresponds to TRBD2 (6 bases). The germline gives CDR1 SGHAT, CDR2 FQNNGV. The CDR3 contains 12 residues. Trimming cost V 1 base and J 10 bases, with 8 bases left between them. In DNA, the CDR3 is TGTGCCAGCAGCTTAGGGCGGGGCGAGCAGTTCTTC. It translates to CASSLGRGEQFF.

The chain carries TRBV28 and TRBJ2-3; 7 nucleotides line up with TRBD1. This CDR3 has 17 amino acids. The J segment lost 4 bases and the V segment lost 4 bases, leaving 14 bases of the junction unmatched. CDR1 and CDR2 from the germline V gene are MDHEN and SYDVKM. CDR3 sequence: CASSSLTSGGYADTQYF. CDR3 DNA sequence: TGTGCCAGCAGTTCTCTCACTTCAGGGGGATACGCAGATACGCAGTATTTT.

The rearrangement joins TRBV30 to TRBJ2-7; D not certain. Germline loops: CDR1 GTSNPN, CDR2 SVGIG (reference sequence). V lost 0 bases and J lost 6, with 15 bases in between. This CDR3 contains 14 residues. In DNA form, the CDR3 reads TGTGCCTGGAGTGTAGGTCCGTCCGCCGGCGAGCAGTACTTC. Its protein is CAWSVGPSAGEQYF.

The V gene is TRBV27, the J gene TRBJ2-7; the match to TRBD2 covers 12 bases. The CDR3 extends over 15 amino acids. Germline lookup yields CDR1 MNHEY and CDR2 SMNVEV (reference sequence). J was trimmed by 4 bases and V by 5 bases; bases with no gene match: 6. The CDR3 DNA reads as TGTGCCAGCAGTCCGCTAGCGGGAGGGTTGTACGAGCAGTACTTC. The encoded protein is CASSPLAGGLYEQYF.

The chain combines TRBV27 with TRBJ2-1; 8 positions agree with TRBD2. V was clipped by 6 bases and J by 3 bases; unmatched bases: 7. Germline V lookup: CDR1 MNHEY, CDR2 SMNVEV (reference sequence). This CDR3 has 15 amino acids. The CDR3 spells CASRLTSGLYNEQFF. The DNA for the CDR3 is TGTGCCAGCAGACTAACTAGCGGACTCTACAATGAGCAGTTCTTC.

The chain couples TRBV5-3 to TRBJ2-7; D gene uncertain. TRBV5-3 is marked as an open reading frame, function uncertain. V lost 3 bases, J lost 3 bases, and 25 bases lay in between. CDR3 size: 18 residues. CDR3 sequence (DNA): TGTGCCAGAAGCTCTAAACTCCCTGGCTCGGACGTTTGCTACGAGCAGTACTTC. Translating gives CARSSKLPGSDVCYEQYF.

The V call is TRBV27, the J call TRBJ2-7; no reliable D call. Germline values: CDR1 MNHEY, CDR2 SMNVEV (reference sequence). The CDR3 runs 14 residues. Trimming took 4 bases from V and 6 from J, leaving 16 bases between them. The CDR3 DNA reads TGTGCCAGCAGTTACACCCGGACCGGCTCCGAGCAGTACTTC. Amino acids: CASSYTRTGSEQYF.

The chain links TRBV27 to TRBJ1-5; 7 bases agree with TRBD1. J was trimmed by 6 bases and V by 5 bases; bases with no gene match: 7. The V gene's germline CDR1 is MNHEY and CDR2 SMNVEV (reference sequence). This CDR3 is built from 14 residues. Here the CDR3 reads CASSPGQAVQPQHF. CDR3 DNA: TGTGCCAGCAGTCCAGGACAGGCGGTTCAGCCCCAGCATTTT.

The chain couples TRBV6-5 to TRBJ1-3, with unresolved D. The V and J ends lost 2 bases and 8 bases respectively, with 16 bases between them. Per the germline V gene, CDR1 is MNHEY and CDR2 is SVGAGI. The CDR3 contains 15 residues. CDR3 loop: CASSYTRTQKDTIYF. CDR3 DNA: TGTGCCAGCAGTTACACACGTACCCAGAAAGACACCATATATTTT.

This chain connects TRBV29-1 to TRBJ2-7; 13 positions agree with TRBD2. The CDR3 is 16 amino acids. V dropped 7 bases and J dropped 2; count of bases not matched to a gene: 11. CDR1 and CDR2 (germline): SQVTM, ANQGSEA. The CDR3 spells CSAITSGRAIPYEQYF. The CDR3 DNA reads TGCAGCGCTATAACTAGCGGGAGGGCCATCCCCTACGAGCAGTACTTC.

The chain couples TRBV6-1 to TRBJ1-2, with no clear D. Trimming removed 7 bases at V and 5 bases at J, with 8 bases between. The CDR3 has 11 amino acids. Looked up from germline, CDR1 is MNHNS and CDR2 is SASEGT. CDR3 DNA: TGTGCCAGCAAGGACGGTTATGGCTACACCTTC. Amino acid sequence: CASKDGYGYTF.

The rearrangement joins TRBV25-1 to TRBJ2-2; no definite D call. V was pared by 6 bases and J by 4 bases, with 15 bases between. The CDR3 length is 15 residues. Germline V gene data show CDR1 as MGHDK and CDR2 as SYGVNS. The CDR3 sequence: CASRDRLASTGELFF. Here the CDR3 DNA reads TGTGCCAGCAGAGACCGCCTGGCGAGCACCGGGGAGCTGTTTTTT.

The V and J genes are TRBV7-2 and TRBJ2-1; D may be TRBD1 (6 bases). Germline assignment: CDR1 SGHTA and CDR2 FQGNSA. This CDR3 is built from 13 residues. V was pared by 5 bases and J by 9 bases, with 14 bases between. CDR3 protein: CASSQHRDPEQFF. CDR3 DNA: TGTGCCAGCAGCCAGCACAGGGACCCTGAGCAGTTCTTC.

The CDR3 reads CASSPRTGSGYGYTF. In DNA, the CDR3 is TGTGCCAGCAGTCCACGGACAGGGTCAGGTTATGGCTACACCTTC. The chain links TRBV27 to TRBJ1-2, with TRBD1 matching over 8 bases. The CDR3 is 15 amino acids. The germline V gene encodes CDR1 MNHEY and CDR2 SMNVEV (reference sequence). The junction had 10 bases not matched to a gene; V was cut back by 5 bases and J by 5 bases.

The chain is built from TRBV9 and TRBJ2-1; TRBD2 aligns across 14 bases. Germline CDR1 reads SGDLS; CDR2 reads YYNGEE. J lost 9 bases, V lost 3 bases, and 17 bases had no gene match. The CDR3 covers 19 residues. DNA for the CDR3: TGTGCCAGCAGCGGCCGCATGGGGACTAGCGGGAGCTTAATTTTTGAGCAGTTCTTC. Translating gives CASSGRMGTSGSLIFEQFF.

The chain uses TRBV4-2 and TRBJ1-2; a possible D gene is TRBD1 (6 bases). The ends were cut back, 5 bases at V and 6 bases at J, with 16 bases in the middle. The CDR3 has 14 residues. In germline, CDR1 is LGHNA, CDR2 YNFKEQ. The CDR3 spells CASSAAGGRDGYTF. The CDR3, as DNA: TGTGCCAGCAGCGCCGCTGGGGGGCGGGATGGCTACACCTTC.

This clone was counted a single time. This chain links TRBV5-8 with TRBJ2-7, with D unclear. V lost 6 bases to trimming and J lost 2 bases, with 18 bases between them. Per the germline V gene, CDR1 is SGHTS and CDR2 is YDEGEE. This CDR3 spans 15 amino acids. The CDR3 loop is CASTLPTETAYEQYF. CDR3 DNA: TGTGCCAGCACCCTACCGACTGAGACTGCCTACGAGCAGTACTTC.

This chain connects TRBV30 to TRBJ2-7; D unclear. There are 14 residues in the CDR3. Between the trimmed V and J ends, which lost 2 bases and 3 bases, there was a span of 14 bases. Germline CDR1 GTSNPN, CDR2 SVGIG (reference sequence). The CDR3 DNA reads TGTGCCTGGAGTAATAAGGGATTTAACTACGAGCAGTACTTC. This gives the protein CAWSNKGFNYEQYF. Drawing the rest from reference TRBV30 and TRBJ2-7, the complete variable domain is SQTIHQWPATLVQPVGSPLSLECTVEGTSNPNLYWYRQAAGRGLQLLFYSVGIGQISSEVPQNLSASRPQDRQFILSSKKLLLSDSGFYLCAWSNKGFNYEQYFGPGTRLTVT.

This rearrangement joins TRBV28 to TRBJ2-2; tentative D call: TRBD2 (5 bases). This CDR3 has 15 residues. Germline-derived CDR1 and CDR2 are MDHEN and SYDVKM. Trimming removed 4 bases from V and 2 bases from J, with 11 bases in between. The CDR3: CASSWTQINTGELFF. As DNA, the CDR3 is TGTGCCAGCAGTTGGACTCAAATTAACACCGGGGAGCTGTTTTTT.